This T cell receptor (beta chain) was sequenced in a study of OX40 agonist ivuxolimab in advanced cancers. Study-wide background: Ivuxolimab, an agonistic anti-OX40 (CD134) antibody, was given to patients. Two patients with cutaneous melanoma and one with hepatocellular carcinoma, three in total, showed partial responses. Overall study results and limits: It was not determined which antigens were specifically recognized by the peripheral T cells that had undergone clonal expansion.

Using immunoSEQ multiplex PCR, the repertoire was profiled, and TCRdb retains in-frame clones only, with some absent. The sample has under 40,000 clones, roughly 80% seen once; the top ten hold about an eighth. People who had autoimmune disease history or systemic immunosuppression were excluded. For this clone: What it binds is unknown.

The CDR3 totals 16 residues. V was shortened by 5 bases and J by 0 bases, with 11 bases between the two germline ends. Germline CDR1 is SGHAT and CDR2 is FQNNGV. J is TRBJ2-6 and V is TRBV11-2; the D is unclear. Sequenced here: CD4+ or CD8+ T cells sorted from blood, sampled in a trial of the OX40 agonist ivuxolimab. This TCR was recovered from an adult with an advanced solid tumor such as melanoma, head and neck, liver or kidney cancer. In DNA, the CDR3 is TGTGCCAGCAGCCGTAGTAGAGCCTCTGGGGCCAACGTCCTGACTTTC. Its translation: CASSRSRASGANVLTF.